This T cell receptor (beta chain) is drawn from a study of breast tumors, draining lymph nodes, adjacent tissues. Regarding the study as a whole: Tumor T cell lymph node origin was a supported hypothesis, not proven. The data were judged consistent with most tumor T cells coming from lymph node and expanding in tumor. Tumors had less TCR diversity than lymph nodes, more than nontumor tissue.

This clonotype was counted a few times. What it recognizes is unknown. A much more abundant neighbour one base away suggests this may be a read error. TCRdb recomputed calls from the multiplex PCR reads with MiXCR, one row per CDR3 protein. The table lists more than 200,000 distinct CDR3 sequences, 32% of them singletons, with roughly 1.5% in the top ten. V lost 5 bases to trimming and J lost 5 bases, with 15 bases between them. The CDR3 contains 14 residues. The germline V gene has CDR1 MNHNY and CDR2 SVGAGI (reference sequence). Samples came from axillary lymph nodes draining the breast cancer. This receptor was identified in a female donor with breast cancer. Some clones in this sample may be carry-over from other donors' samples. This sequence joins TRBV6-6 and TRBJ1-2; D is possibly TRBD1 (6 bases). Sequencing input: axillary lymph node tissue. The CDR3 sequence is CASSHMGALYGYTF. The CDR3 coding sequence is TGTGCCAGCAGTCACATGGGGGCGCTTTATGGCTACACCTTC.